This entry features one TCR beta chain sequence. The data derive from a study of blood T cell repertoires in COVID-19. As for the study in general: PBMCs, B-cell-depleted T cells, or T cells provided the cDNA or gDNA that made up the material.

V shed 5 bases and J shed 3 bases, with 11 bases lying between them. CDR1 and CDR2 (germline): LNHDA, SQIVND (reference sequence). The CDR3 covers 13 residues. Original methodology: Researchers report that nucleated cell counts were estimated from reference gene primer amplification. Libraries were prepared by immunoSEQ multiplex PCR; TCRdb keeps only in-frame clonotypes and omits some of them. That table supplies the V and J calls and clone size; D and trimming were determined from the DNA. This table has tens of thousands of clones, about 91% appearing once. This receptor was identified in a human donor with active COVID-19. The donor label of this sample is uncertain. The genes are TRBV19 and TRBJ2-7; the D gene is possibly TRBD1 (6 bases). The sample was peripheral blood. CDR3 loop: CASSSGTIYEQYF. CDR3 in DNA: TGTGCCAGTAGTTCCGGGACAATCTACGAGCAGTACTTC.